This T cell receptor beta chain was identified during a study of cytomegalovirus exposure and HLA in healthy donors. Study background: Unique TCRs numbering roughly 80 million, obtained from HLA-typed donors, made up an early data release.

The primer mix had 60 Vbeta and 13 Jbeta primers. Clones were sequenced by immunoSEQ multiplex PCR, and TCRdb holds only the in-frame ones, with some missing. Of 130,000 to 150,000 clones listed, about three quarters are singletons. Study results and caveats: Donors belonging to an Asian-associated ancestry cluster reportedly showed fewer N-insertions in productive TCRs than the roughly 670-donor mean, according to what a later analysis found. Associated with HLA alleles at 0.05 false discovery rate in a later analysis were fewer than 20,000 TCR beta sequences.

The CDR3 contains 16 residues. Per the germline V gene, CDR1 is SGHAT and CDR2 is FQNNGV. With 4 bases clipped from V and 7 bases from J, the junction kept 12 bases outside the gene matches. This clone has a handful of counts. Its cognate antigen is unknown. The clonotype comes from a human donor in good health. Sequences were obtained from PBMCs. The V gene is TRBV11-2, the J gene TRBJ2-2, with TRBD2 matching over 7 bases. The CDR3 nucleotides read TGTGCCAGCAGCTCCCCCCGTGGGAGGGCCGGCGGGGAGCTGTTTTTT. It specifies CASSSPRGRAGGELFF. Full variable domain (outside the CDR3, taken from reference TRBV11-2 and TRBJ2-2): EAGVAQSPRYKIIEKRQSVAFWCNPISGHATLYWYQQILGQGPKLLIQFQNNGVVDDSQLPKDRFSAERLKGVDSTLKIQPAKLEDSAVYLCASSSPRGRAGGELFFGEGSRLTVL.